This is a list of T cell receptor beta chains from one sample in a study of T cell responses to AZD1222 COVID-19 vaccine. Data came from immunoSEQ multiplex PCR; TCRdb stores just in-frame clones and leaves some out. The repertoire has 80,000 to 130,000 clones, 80% to 90% of them found once; the top ten carry approximately 3%. The specimen comprised peripheral blood, sampled on day 0 of AZD1222 vaccination. The receptors originated from an adult in good health. Each CDR3 is given with its conserved first and last residue. Fields, in order: V gene, clone size, J gene, D gene, CDR3 DNA, CDR3 protein. D genes are given only for firm matches. Size values are once, few and many counts, or a class for expanded clones, and some rows have none.

v_gene: TRBV7-2
abundance: once
j_gene: TRBJ1-4
d_gene: TRBD1
CDR3nt: TGTGCCAGCAGCTTACAGGCGGGGACAGCACCGAATGAAAAACTGTTTTTT
CDR3aa: CASSLQAGTAPNEKLFF

v_gene: TRBV9
abundance: NA
j_gene: TRBJ2-7
d_gene: NA
CDR3nt: TGTGCCAGCAGCGTAGGAGGGGCAGCTAGCTACGAGCAGTACTTC
CDR3aa: CASSVGGAASYEQYF

v_gene: TRBV2
abundance: once
j_gene: TRBJ2-1
d_gene: TRBD2
CDR3nt: TGTGCCAGCAGCCCAGCGGGGGGCACCAATGAGCAGTTCTTC
CDR3aa: CASSPAGGTNEQFF

v_gene: TRBV28
abundance: few
j_gene: TRBJ2-7
d_gene: NA
CDR3nt: TGTGCCAGCAGCCTCCAGACGAGTCCGAATTCCTACGAGCAGTACTTC
CDR3aa: CASSLQTSPNSYEQYF

v_gene: TRBV28
abundance: NA
j_gene: TRBJ1-4
d_gene: NA
CDR3nt: TGTGCCAGCAGTTTATATGCAGGTAGTAATGAAAAACTGTTTTTT
CDR3aa: CASSLYAGSNEKLFF

v_gene: TRBV7-2
abundance: NA
j_gene: TRBJ1-4
d_gene: NA
CDR3nt: TGTGCCAGCAGCTTAGAAGGCAGGAGTAATGAAAAACTGTTTTTT
CDR3aa: CASSLEGRSNEKLFF

v_gene: TRBV7-6
abundance: NA
j_gene: TRBJ2-7
d_gene: TRBD1
CDR3nt: TGTGCCAGCAGCTCCGGGACAGGGGACTACGAGCAGTACTTC
CDR3aa: CASSSGTGDYEQYF

v_gene: TRBV6-5
abundance: NA
j_gene: TRBJ1-6
d_gene: TRBD1
CDR3nt: TGTGCCAGCAGTTACGGGACAGAGTATAATTCACCCCTCCACTTT
CDR3aa: CASSYGTEYNSPLHF

v_gene: TRBV6-1
abundance: NA
j_gene: TRBJ1-2
d_gene: TRBD1
CDR3nt: TGTGCCAGCAGCGCCCTGGACAGGGTAGGGTACACCTTC
CDR3aa: CASSALDRVGYTF

v_gene: TRBV19
abundance: NA
j_gene: TRBJ1-1
d_gene: TRBD1
CDR3nt: TGTGCCAGTAGTTTGACAGGGACGAACACTGAAGCTTTCTTT
CDR3aa: CASSLTGTNTEAFF

v_gene: TRBV2
abundance: NA
j_gene: TRBJ1-5
d_gene: NA
CDR3nt: TGTGCCAGCAAGGATAGCAATCAGCCCCAGCATTTT
CDR3aa: CASKDSNQPQHF

v_gene: TRBV6-5
abundance: NA
j_gene: TRBJ1-5
d_gene: NA
CDR3nt: TGTGCCAGCGCGTGGGGTAGCAATCAGCCCCAGCATTTT
CDR3aa: CASAWGSNQPQHF

v_gene: TRBV5-6
abundance: NA
j_gene: TRBJ1-2
d_gene: TRBD1
CDR3nt: TGTGCCAGCAGCTTAGGTCTCCGGGACAGGGGGAACTATGGCTACACCTTC
CDR3aa: CASSLGLRDRGNYGYTF

v_gene: TRBV11-2
abundance: NA
j_gene: TRBJ2-1
d_gene: TRBD2
CDR3nt: TGTGCCAGCAGCTTTGAGGGGCGGGAGTACAATGAGCAGTTCTTC
CDR3aa: CASSFEGREYNEQFF

v_gene: TRBV12-3/TRBV12-4
abundance: once
j_gene: TRBJ1-1
d_gene: NA
CDR3nt: TGTGCCAGCAGCCCCCGGGCGAACACTGAAGCTTTCTTT
CDR3aa: CASSPRANTEAFF

v_gene: TRBV4-3
abundance: NA
j_gene: TRBJ2-7
d_gene: TRBD2
CDR3nt: TGCGCCAGCAGCCAAGCTCGGGGGGTCCACGAGCAGTACTTC
CDR3aa: CASSQARGVHEQYF

v_gene: TRBV28
abundance: NA
j_gene: TRBJ1-5
d_gene: NA
CDR3nt: TGTGCCAGCAGTCCCCGGGACGGCCTACGGAATCAGCCCCAGCATTTT
CDR3aa: CASSPRDGLRNQPQHF

v_gene: TRBV5-1
abundance: NA
j_gene: TRBJ1-1
d_gene: NA
CDR3nt: TGCGCCAGCAGCTTGGCCTCGGGGGCCACTGAAGCTTTCTTT
CDR3aa: CASSLASGATEAFF

v_gene: TRBV5-1
abundance: once
j_gene: TRBJ1-4
d_gene: TRBD1
CDR3nt: TGCGCCAGCAGCTTAGAGACAGGGTCGAATGAAAAACTGTTTTTT
CDR3aa: CASSLETGSNEKLFF

v_gene: TRBV9
abundance: NA
j_gene: TRBJ1-3
d_gene: TRBD1
CDR3nt: TGTGCCAGCAGCCGGACAGGGGGCGAGGCTGGAAACACCATATATTTT
CDR3aa: CASSRTGGEAGNTIYF

v_gene: TRBV5-1
abundance: few
j_gene: TRBJ1-2
d_gene: NA
CDR3nt: TGCGCCAGCAGCAAAGTGGGGGCCGAGGGTAACTATGGCTACACCTTC
CDR3aa: CASSKVGAEGNYGYTF

v_gene: TRBV20-1
abundance: NA
j_gene: TRBJ1-2
d_gene: NA
CDR3nt: TGCAGTGCTAGAGAACTAGGCTACACCTTC
CDR3aa: CSARELGYTF

v_gene: TRBV6-5
abundance: few
j_gene: TRBJ1-6
d_gene: TRBD1
CDR3nt: TGTGCCAGCAGTTACTCGGCGGGACAGGGTAATTCACCCCTCCACTTT
CDR3aa: CASSYSAGQGNSPLHF

v_gene: TRBV5-4
abundance: NA
j_gene: TRBJ2-2
d_gene: TRBD2
CDR3nt: TGTGCCAGCAGCTTGGGGCGGGGGGCCAACACCGGGGAGCTGTTTTTT
CDR3aa: CASSLGRGANTGELFF

v_gene: TRBV6-5
abundance: NA
j_gene: TRBJ2-3
d_gene: NA
CDR3nt: TGTGCCAGCAGTTTCCCGGGTAGCACAGATACGCAGTATTTT
CDR3aa: CASSFPGSTDTQYF

v_gene: TRBV5-1
abundance: NA
j_gene: TRBJ2-3
d_gene: NA
CDR3nt: TGCGCCAGTAACCTAGGGGATTTTAGCACAGATACGCAGTATTTT
CDR3aa: CASNLGDFSTDTQYF

v_gene: TRBV20-1
abundance: few
j_gene: TRBJ2-1
d_gene: NA
CDR3nt: TGCAGTGCCCTCCATATCCATGAGCAGTTCTTC
CDR3aa: CSALHIHEQFF

v_gene: TRBV5-1
abundance: NA
j_gene: TRBJ1-6
d_gene: NA
CDR3nt: TGCGCCAGCAGCTTGGGGGGGCTCGATTCACCCCTCCACTTT
CDR3aa: CASSLGGLDSPLHF

v_gene: TRBV6-5
abundance: NA
j_gene: TRBJ1-2
d_gene: TRBD1
CDR3nt: TGTGCCAGCAGTCGGACAGGGTTCGGCTACACCTTC
CDR3aa: CASSRTGFGYTF

v_gene: TRBV5-4
abundance: NA
j_gene: TRBJ2-3
d_gene: TRBD1
CDR3nt: TGTGCCAGCAGCTTATCGGGACAGTGGACAGATACGCAGTATTTT
CDR3aa: CASSLSGQWTDTQYF

v_gene: TRBV6-6
abundance: NA
j_gene: TRBJ1-1
d_gene: NA
CDR3nt: TGTGCCAGCAAGAACATCCAGAACACTGAAGCTTTCTTT
CDR3aa: CASKNIQNTEAFF

v_gene: TRBV11-2
abundance: NA
j_gene: TRBJ1-2
d_gene: NA
CDR3nt: TGTGCCAGCAGCTTGGTTAGGACAACCTATGGCTACACCTTC
CDR3aa: CASSLVRTTYGYTF

v_gene: TRBV12-3/TRBV12-4
abundance: once
j_gene: TRBJ1-1
d_gene: NA
CDR3nt: TGTGCCAGCAGTTTTACAAACACTGAAGCTTTCTTT
CDR3aa: CASSFTNTEAFF

v_gene: TRBV2
abundance: NA
j_gene: TRBJ1-5
d_gene: NA
CDR3nt: TGTGCCAGCAGTGACACAGTCTTGGGTCAGCCCCAGCATTTT
CDR3aa: CASSDTVLGQPQHF

v_gene: TRBV5-5
abundance: NA
j_gene: TRBJ1-2
d_gene: NA
CDR3nt: TGTGCCAGCCGTACACCACCCCCCTGGTATGGCTACACCTTC
CDR3aa: CASRTPPPWYGYTF

v_gene: TRBV27
abundance: NA
j_gene: TRBJ1-5
d_gene: NA
CDR3nt: TGTGCCAGCAGTGGCGGGACGCCTTATAGCAATCAGCCCCAGCATTTT
CDR3aa: CASSGGTPYSNQPQHF

v_gene: TRBV18
abundance: NA
j_gene: TRBJ1-4
d_gene: TRBD1
CDR3nt: TGTGCCAGCTCACAACGACAGGGGACCCTTAATGAAAAACTGTTTTTT
CDR3aa: CASSQRQGTLNEKLFF

v_gene: TRBV5-8
abundance: NA
j_gene: TRBJ2-7
d_gene: NA
CDR3nt: TGTGCCAGCAGCTTTACCAGCCGCGAGCAGTACTTC
CDR3aa: CASSFTSREQYF

v_gene: TRBV3-1/TRBV3-2
abundance: NA
j_gene: TRBJ2-4
d_gene: NA
CDR3nt: TGTGCCAGCAGACTCAGGGGAGATGCCAAAAACATTCAGTACTTC
CDR3aa: CASRLRGDAKNIQYF

v_gene: TRBV3-1/TRBV3-2
abundance: NA
j_gene: TRBJ1-5
d_gene: NA
CDR3nt: TGTGCCAGCAGCCAAGGATGGACACCTAATCAGCCCCAGCATTTT
CDR3aa: CASSQGWTPNQPQHF

v_gene: TRBV28
abundance: NA
j_gene: TRBJ1-2
d_gene: NA
CDR3nt: TGTGCCAGCAGTCGTTCCACAGGAACCTATGGCTACACCTTC
CDR3aa: CASSRSTGTYGYTF

v_gene: TRBV5-1
abundance: once
j_gene: TRBJ2-2
d_gene: NA
CDR3nt: TGCGCCAGCAGCTGGGACTCACCTACGACCGGGGAGCTGTTTTTT
CDR3aa: CASSWDSPTTGELFF

v_gene: TRBV6-5
abundance: NA
j_gene: TRBJ1-6
d_gene: TRBD1
CDR3nt: TGTGCCAGCAGGGACAGGGGTGTTGATTCACCCCTCCACTTT
CDR3aa: CASRDRGVDSPLHF

v_gene: TRBV6-5
abundance: NA
j_gene: TRBJ1-1
d_gene: TRBD1
CDR3nt: TGTGCCAGCAGTTGGGGGGACAGGATGAACACTGAAGCTTTCTTT
CDR3aa: CASSWGDRMNTEAFF

v_gene: TRBV7-8
abundance: NA
j_gene: TRBJ2-3
d_gene: NA
CDR3nt: TGTGCCAGCAGCTTAGCGGGGTCGGATACGCAGTATTTT
CDR3aa: CASSLAGSDTQYF

v_gene: TRBV4-1
abundance: NA
j_gene: TRBJ2-3
d_gene: TRBD1
CDR3nt: TGCGCCAGCAGCCAAGATCGGCAGGGGGCGCACACAGATACGCAGTATTTT
CDR3aa: CASSQDRQGAHTDTQYF

v_gene: TRBV10-3
abundance: NA
j_gene: TRBJ1-6
d_gene: TRBD1
CDR3nt: TGTGCCATCAGTGAGCCAACAGGGGGTAATTCACCCCTCCACTTT
CDR3aa: CAISEPTGGNSPLHF

v_gene: TRBV6-2/TRBV6-3
abundance: NA
j_gene: TRBJ1-1
d_gene: NA
CDR3nt: TGTGCCAGCAGTTACTCGAAGGGACTTAGGGCTTTCTTT
CDR3aa: CASSYSKGLRAFF

v_gene: TRBV9
abundance: NA
j_gene: TRBJ2-7
d_gene: NA
CDR3nt: TGTGCCAGCAGCGTAGGAGGGGGGAACGAGCAGTACTTC
CDR3aa: CASSVGGGNEQYF